The clone carrying this T cell receptor beta chain was seen a single time. A read error may account for a junction end that differs from germline. The data belong to a study of shared clonotypes between healthy human individuals. This CDR3 is 16 amino acids long. Per germline, CDR1 SGHTA and CDR2 FQGNSA. Assay used: immunoSEQ multiplex PCR; TCRdb lists only in-frame clones, some missing. The table records 2,100,000 or so clones, around 95% of them present only once. V gene TRBV7-2 combines with J gene TRBJ2-1; TRBD2 is a possible D gene (6 bases). This receptor was obtained from a man aged 18 to 30 in good health. The sample was naive CD4+ T cells sorted from blood. Subset reported: CD45RA+ positively selected. The CDR3 loop reads CASGLADTGAYNEQFF. The DNA of the CDR3 is TGTGCCAGCGGCTTGGCAGACACGGGAGCCTACAATGAGCAGTTCTTC.